This T cell receptor beta chain stems from a study of response to subunit inactivated influenza vaccine. Study-level points and caveats: After each seasonal influenza vaccination, few new T cells are recruited, the authors suggested.

Many counts were recorded for this clonotype. The antigen is unknown. Trimming shortened V by 3 bases and J by 5 bases, and 5 bases separated the two germline ends. The V gene's germline CDR1 is KGHSH and CDR2 LQKENI. The CDR3 totals 12 residues. TCRdb reprocessed the RT-PCR reads with MiXCR, giving one entry per CDR3 protein. Here the sample spans just under 550,000 distinct CDR3 sequences, under 25% being singletons. This same sample was also taken into another study, of T cells expressing NK-cell markers. This second study says: UMIs accompanied the 5'RACE template switching by which TCR beta cDNA was made. Source material for TCR beta repertoires consisted of sorted CD3+CD56+NKG2C+, CD3+CD56+NKG2C- and CD3+CD56-NKG2C+ T cells. One of eight sequenced donors was HCMV-seronegative; the other seven were seropositive.

The specimen was CD4+ T cells sorted from PBMCs, collected 12 days after vaccination. The clonotype was recovered from a man aged 45-60 years who received an inactivated influenza vaccine. The chain couples TRBV18 to TRBJ2-1; D is unresolved. CDR3 coding DNA: TGTGCCAGCTCACCGCAGAACAATGAGCAGTTCTTC. Protein sequence: CASSPQNNEQFF.